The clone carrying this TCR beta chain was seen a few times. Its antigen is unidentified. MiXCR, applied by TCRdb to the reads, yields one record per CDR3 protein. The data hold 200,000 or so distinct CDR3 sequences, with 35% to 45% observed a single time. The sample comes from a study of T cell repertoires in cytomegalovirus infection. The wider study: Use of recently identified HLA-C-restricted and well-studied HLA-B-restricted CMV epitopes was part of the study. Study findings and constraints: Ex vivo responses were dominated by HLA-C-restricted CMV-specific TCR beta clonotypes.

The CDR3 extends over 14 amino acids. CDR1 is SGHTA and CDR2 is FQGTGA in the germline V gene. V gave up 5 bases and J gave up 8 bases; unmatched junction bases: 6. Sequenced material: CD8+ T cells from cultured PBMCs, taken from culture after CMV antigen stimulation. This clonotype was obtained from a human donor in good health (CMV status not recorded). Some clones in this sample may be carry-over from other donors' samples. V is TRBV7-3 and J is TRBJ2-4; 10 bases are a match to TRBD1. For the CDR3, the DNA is TGTGCCAGCAGCCCGACAGGGGGCCCGGACATTCAGTACTTC. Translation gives CASSPTGGPDIQYF.